This T cell receptor (beta chain) was captured by sequencing in a study of blood T cell repertoires in COVID-19. Trimming cost V 1 base and J 2 bases, with 18 bases left between them. The CDR3 is 18 residues long. Germline loops: CDR1 LGHDT, CDR2 YNNKEL (reference sequence). Participant age was about 18 to 100 years, and participants resided in 24 US areas. Clones were read by immunoSEQ multiplex PCR, and TCRdb kept only the in-frame ones, dropping some. The sample lists some 260,000 clones; 80% to 90% were seen once. Sequenced: PBMCs or T cells enriched from blood (not recorded which). This clonotype originated in a man younger than 45 with acute COVID-19. This chain links TRBV3-1 (or the pseudogene TRBV3-2) with TRBJ2-4, with D maybe TRBD1 (6 bases). The CDR3 region has the DNA TGTGCCAGCAGCCAAGCGGATGGGGGCAGAAGCTCCAAAAACATTCAGTACTTC. Its translation: CASSQADGGRSSKNIQYF.